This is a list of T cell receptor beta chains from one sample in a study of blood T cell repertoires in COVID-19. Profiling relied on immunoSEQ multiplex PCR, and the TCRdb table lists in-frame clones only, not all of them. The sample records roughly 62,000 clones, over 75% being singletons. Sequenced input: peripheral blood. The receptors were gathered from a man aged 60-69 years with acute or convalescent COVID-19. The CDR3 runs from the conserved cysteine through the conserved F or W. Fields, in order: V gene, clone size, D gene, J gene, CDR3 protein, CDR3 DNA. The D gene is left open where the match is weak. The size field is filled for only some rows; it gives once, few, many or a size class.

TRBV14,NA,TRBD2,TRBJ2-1,CASSQGAGVGDEQFF,TGTGCCAGCAGCCAAGGAGCGGGAGTTGGCGATGAGCAGTTCTTC
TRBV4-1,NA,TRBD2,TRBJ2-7,CASSSETSGRVIGYEQYF,TGCGCCAGCAGCTCTGAGACTAGCGGGAGAGTTATCGGCTACGAGCAGTACTTC
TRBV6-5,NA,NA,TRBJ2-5,CASTETVDQETQYF,TGTGCCAGCACCGAGACTGTGGACCAAGAGACCCAGTACTTC
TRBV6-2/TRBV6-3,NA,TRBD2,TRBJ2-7,CASTPGGHEQYF,TGTGCCAGCACCCCGGGGGGACACGAGCAGTACTTC
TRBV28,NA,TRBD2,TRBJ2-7,CASRGLAGLYEQYF,TGTGCCAGCAGGGGACTAGCGGGACTCTACGAGCAGTACTTC
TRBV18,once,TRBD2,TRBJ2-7,CASSPTGTSGRWHEQYF,TGTGCCAGCTCACCAACCGGGACTAGCGGGAGATGGCACGAGCAGTACTTC
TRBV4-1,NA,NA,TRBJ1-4,CASSPPGVVNEKLFF,TGCGCCAGCAGCCCCCCAGGGGTGGTTAATGAAAAACTGTTTTTT
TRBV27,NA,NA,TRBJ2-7,CASSPRGSGWEQYF,TGTGCCAGCAGCCCCAGGGGCTCGGGCTGGGAGCAGTACTTC
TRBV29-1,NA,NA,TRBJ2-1,CSVQTTAYNEQFF,TGCAGCGTCCAAACGACAGCCTACAATGAGCAGTTCTTC
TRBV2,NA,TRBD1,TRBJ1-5,CASSRDRDNQPQHF,TGTGCCAGCAGCCGGGACAGGGATAATCAGCCCCAGCATTTT
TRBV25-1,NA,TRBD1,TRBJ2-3,CASSTAYTGELTDTQYF,TGTGCCAGCAGCACTGCTTACACAGGGGAGTTGACAGATACGCAGTATTTT
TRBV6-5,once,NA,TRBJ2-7,CASSPTAYEQYF,TGTGCCAGCAGTCCGACAGCCTACGAGCAGTACTTC
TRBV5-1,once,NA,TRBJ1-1,CASGKDRNTEAFF,TGCGCCAGCGGAAAAGACAGGAACACTGAAGCTTTCTTT